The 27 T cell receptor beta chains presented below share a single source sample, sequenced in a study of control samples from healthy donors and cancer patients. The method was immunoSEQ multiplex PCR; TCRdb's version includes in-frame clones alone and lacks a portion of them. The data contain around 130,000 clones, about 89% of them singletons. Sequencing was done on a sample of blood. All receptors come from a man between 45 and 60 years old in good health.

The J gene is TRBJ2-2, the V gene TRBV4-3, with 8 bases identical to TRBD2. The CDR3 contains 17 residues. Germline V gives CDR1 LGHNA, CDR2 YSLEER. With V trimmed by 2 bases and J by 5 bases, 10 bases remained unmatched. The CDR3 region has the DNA TGCGCCAGCAGCCAACTGGCGGGGGGCTCGGGAACCGGGGAGCTGTTTTTT. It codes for CASSQLAGGSGTGELFF.

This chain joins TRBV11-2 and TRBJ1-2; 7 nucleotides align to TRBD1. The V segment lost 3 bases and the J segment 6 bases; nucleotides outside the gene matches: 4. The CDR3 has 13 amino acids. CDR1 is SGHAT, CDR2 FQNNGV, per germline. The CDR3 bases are TGTGCCAGCAGCTTGACAGGGCTTGATGGCTACACCTTC. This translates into CASSLTGLDGYTF.

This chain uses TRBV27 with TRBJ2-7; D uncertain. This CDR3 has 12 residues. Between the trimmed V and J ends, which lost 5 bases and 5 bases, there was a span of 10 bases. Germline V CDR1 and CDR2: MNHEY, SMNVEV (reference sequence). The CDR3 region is CASSATVHEQYF. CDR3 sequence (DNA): TGTGCCAGCAGTGCCACCGTCCACGAGCAGTACTTC.

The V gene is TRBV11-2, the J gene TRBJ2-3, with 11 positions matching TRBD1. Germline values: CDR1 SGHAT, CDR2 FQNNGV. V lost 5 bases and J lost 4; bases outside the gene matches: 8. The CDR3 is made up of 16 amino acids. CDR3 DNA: TGTGCCAGCAGCCCCGGGACAGGGGGAACAGCAGATACGCAGTATTTT. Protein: CASSPGTGGTADTQYF.

CDR3 sequence: CATSTGPGHEQYF. CDR3 DNA sequence: TGTGCCACCTCGACAGGGCCAGGCCACGAGCAGTACTTC. The V call is TRBV27, the J call TRBJ2-7; 7 nucleotides align to TRBD1. The CDR3 loop spans 13 amino acids. V was pared by 10 bases and J by 5 bases, with 11 bases of the junction left unmatched. CDR1 is MNHEY and CDR2 is SMNVEV in the germline V gene (reference sequence).

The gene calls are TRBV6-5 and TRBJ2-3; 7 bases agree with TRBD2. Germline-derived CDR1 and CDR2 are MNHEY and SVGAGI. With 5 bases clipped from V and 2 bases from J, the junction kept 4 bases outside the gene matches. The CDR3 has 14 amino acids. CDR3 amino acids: CASSTGGTTDTQYF. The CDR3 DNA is TGTGCCAGCAGTACGGGGGGAACCACAGATACGCAGTATTTT.

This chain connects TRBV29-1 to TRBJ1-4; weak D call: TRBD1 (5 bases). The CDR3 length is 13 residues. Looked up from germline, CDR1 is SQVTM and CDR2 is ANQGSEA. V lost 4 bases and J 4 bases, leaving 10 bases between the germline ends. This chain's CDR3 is CSVAMGVNEKLFF. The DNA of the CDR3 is TGCAGCGTTGCTATGGGGGTTAATGAAAAACTGTTTTTT.

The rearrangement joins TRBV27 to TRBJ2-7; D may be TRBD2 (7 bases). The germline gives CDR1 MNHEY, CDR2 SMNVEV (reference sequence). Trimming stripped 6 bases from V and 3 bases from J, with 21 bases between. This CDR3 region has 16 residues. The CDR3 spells CASSALGRGGDYEQYF. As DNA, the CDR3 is TGTGCCAGCAGCGCCCTGGGCAGGGGAGGGGACTACGAGCAGTACTTC.

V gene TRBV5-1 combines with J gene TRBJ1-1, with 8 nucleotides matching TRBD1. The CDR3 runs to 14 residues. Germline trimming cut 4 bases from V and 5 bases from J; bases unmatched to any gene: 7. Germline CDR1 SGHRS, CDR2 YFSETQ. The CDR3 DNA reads TGCGCCAGCAGCCCCGGAACAGGGGGAACTGAAGCTTTCTTT. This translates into CASSPGTGGTEAFF.

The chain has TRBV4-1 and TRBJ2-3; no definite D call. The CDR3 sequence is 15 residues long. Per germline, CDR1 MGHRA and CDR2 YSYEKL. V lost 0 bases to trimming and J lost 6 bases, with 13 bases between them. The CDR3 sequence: CASSQDVLVMDTQYF. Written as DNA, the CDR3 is TGCGCCAGCAGCCAAGATGTTCTAGTGATGGATACGCAGTATTTT.

As DNA, the CDR3 is TGTGCCAGCAGTCCCCGACAGAGCTCCTACAATGAGCAGTTCTTC. Its protein product is CASSPRQSSYNEQFF. The chain carries TRBV27 and TRBJ2-1; possible D gene TRBD1, 5 bases. Germline CDR1 is MNHEY and CDR2 is SMNVEV (reference sequence). The CDR3 covers 15 residues. Trimming removed 5 bases at V and 0 bases at J, with 11 bases between.

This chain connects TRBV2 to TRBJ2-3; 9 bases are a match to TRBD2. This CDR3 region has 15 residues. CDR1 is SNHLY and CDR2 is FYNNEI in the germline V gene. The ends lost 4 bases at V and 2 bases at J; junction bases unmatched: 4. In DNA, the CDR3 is TGTGCCAGCAGTGGACTAGCGGCAAACACAGATACGCAGTATTTT. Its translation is CASSGLAANTDTQYF.

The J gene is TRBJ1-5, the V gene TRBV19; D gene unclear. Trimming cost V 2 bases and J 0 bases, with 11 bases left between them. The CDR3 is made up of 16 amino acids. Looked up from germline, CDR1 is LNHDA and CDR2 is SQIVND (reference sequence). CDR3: CASSIWADNSNQPQHF. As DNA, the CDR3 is TGTGCCAGTAGTATATGGGCAGATAATAGCAATCAGCCCCAGCATTTT.

The chain's CDR3 is CASIVGQINEKLFF. The CDR3 region has the DNA TGTGCCAGCATCGTGGGCCAGATTAATGAAAAACTGTTTTTT. The chain links TRBV25-1 to TRBJ1-4; D gene ambiguous. The CDR3 has 14 amino acids. Deletions cut 7 bases from V and 4 bases from J, with 13 bases between. Germline-derived CDR1 and CDR2 are MGHDK and SYGVNS.

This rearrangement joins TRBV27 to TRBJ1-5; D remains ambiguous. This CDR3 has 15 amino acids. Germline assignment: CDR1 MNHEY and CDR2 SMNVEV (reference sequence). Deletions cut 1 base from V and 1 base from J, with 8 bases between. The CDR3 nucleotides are TGTGCCAGCAGTTTATTCTCGGGGAGCAATCAGCCCCAGCATTTT. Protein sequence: CASSLFSGSNQPQHF.

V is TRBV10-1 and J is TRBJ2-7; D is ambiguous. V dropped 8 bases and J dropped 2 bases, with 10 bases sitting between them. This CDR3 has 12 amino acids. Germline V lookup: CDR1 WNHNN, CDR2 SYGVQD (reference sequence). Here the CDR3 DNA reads TGCGCCAGCTCAGGCCTCGCCTACGAGCAGTACTTC. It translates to CASSGLAYEQYF.

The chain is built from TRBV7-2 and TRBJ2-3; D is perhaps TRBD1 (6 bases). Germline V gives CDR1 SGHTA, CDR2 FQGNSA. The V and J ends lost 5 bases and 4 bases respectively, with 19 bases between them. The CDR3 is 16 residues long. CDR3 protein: CASSPYPTGWADTQYF. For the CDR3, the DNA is TGTGCCAGCAGCCCCTACCCTACAGGGTGGGCAGATACGCAGTATTTT. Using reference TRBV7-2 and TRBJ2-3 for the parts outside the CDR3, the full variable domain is GAGVSQSPSNKVTEKGKDVELRCDPISGHTALYWYRQSLGQGLEFLIYFQGNSAPDKSGLPSDRFSAERTGGSVSTLTIQRTQQEDSAVYLCASSPYPTGWADTQYFGPGTRLTVL.

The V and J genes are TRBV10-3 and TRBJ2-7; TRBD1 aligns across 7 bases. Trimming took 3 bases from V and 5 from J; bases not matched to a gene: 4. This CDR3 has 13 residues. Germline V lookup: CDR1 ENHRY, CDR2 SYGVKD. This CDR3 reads CAISDRGMDEQYF. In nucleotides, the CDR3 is TGTGCCATCAGTGACAGGGGGATGGACGAGCAGTACTTC.

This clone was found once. DNA for the CDR3: TGTGCCAGCACCAAGGGACAGGTTATAGATACGCAGTATTTT. Amino acid sequence: CASTKGQVIDTQYF. V is TRBV6-5 and J is TRBJ2-3; TRBD1 agrees at 8 bases. The CDR3 has 14 residues. Trimming at V came to 7 bases and at J to 5 bases, leaving 8 bases not matched to a gene. Germline values: CDR1 MNHEY, CDR2 SVGAGI.

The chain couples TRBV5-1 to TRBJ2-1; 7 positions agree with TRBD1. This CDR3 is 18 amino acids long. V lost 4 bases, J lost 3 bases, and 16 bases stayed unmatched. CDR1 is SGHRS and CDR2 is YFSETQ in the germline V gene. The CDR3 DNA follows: TGCGCCAGCAGCCCCGTCTACAAACCGGGACAGCACTACAATGAGCAGTTCTTC. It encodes CASSPVYKPGQHYNEQFF. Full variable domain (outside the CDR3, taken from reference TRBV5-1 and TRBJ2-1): KAGVTQTPRYLIKTRGQQVTLSCSPISGHRSVSWYQQTPGQGLQFLFEYFSETQRNKGNFPGRFSGRQFSNSRSEMNVSTLELGDSALYLCASSPVYKPGQHYNEQFFGPGTRLTVL.

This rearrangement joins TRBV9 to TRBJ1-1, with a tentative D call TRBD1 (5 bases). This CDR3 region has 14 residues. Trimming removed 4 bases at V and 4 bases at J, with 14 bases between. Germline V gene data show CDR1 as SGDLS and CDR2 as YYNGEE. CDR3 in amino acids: CASSLRVVGTEAFF. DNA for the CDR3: TGTGCCAGCAGCCTCAGGGTAGTCGGCACTGAAGCTTTCTTT.

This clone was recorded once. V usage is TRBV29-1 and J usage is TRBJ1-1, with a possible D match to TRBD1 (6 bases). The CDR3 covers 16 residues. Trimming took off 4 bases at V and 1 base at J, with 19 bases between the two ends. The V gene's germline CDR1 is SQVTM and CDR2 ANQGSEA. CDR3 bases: TGCAGCGTTGTTCCCCAAGTGGCGGGACAGAACACTGAAGCTTTCTTT. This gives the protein CSVVPQVAGQNTEAFF.

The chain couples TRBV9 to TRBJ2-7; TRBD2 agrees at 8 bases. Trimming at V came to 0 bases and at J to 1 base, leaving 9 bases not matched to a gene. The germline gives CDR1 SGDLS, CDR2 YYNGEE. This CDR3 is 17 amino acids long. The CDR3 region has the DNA TGTGCCAGCAGCGTAGGGGGTAGCGGGGATCCGTCCTACGAGCAGTACTTC. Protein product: CASSVGGSGDPSYEQYF.

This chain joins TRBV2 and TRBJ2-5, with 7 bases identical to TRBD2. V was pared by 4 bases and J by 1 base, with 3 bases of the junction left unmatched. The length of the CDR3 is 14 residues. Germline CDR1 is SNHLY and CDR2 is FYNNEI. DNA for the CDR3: TGTGCCAGCAGTGGGGGGGGGTCCCAAGAGACCCAGTACTTC. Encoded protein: CASSGGGSQETQYF.

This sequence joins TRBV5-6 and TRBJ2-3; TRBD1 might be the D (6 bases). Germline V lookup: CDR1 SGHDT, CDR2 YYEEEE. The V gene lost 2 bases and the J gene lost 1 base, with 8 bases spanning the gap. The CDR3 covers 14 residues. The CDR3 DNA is TGTGCCAGCAGCTTTCAGGGGCGCACAGATACGCAGTATTTT. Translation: CASSFQGRTDTQYF.

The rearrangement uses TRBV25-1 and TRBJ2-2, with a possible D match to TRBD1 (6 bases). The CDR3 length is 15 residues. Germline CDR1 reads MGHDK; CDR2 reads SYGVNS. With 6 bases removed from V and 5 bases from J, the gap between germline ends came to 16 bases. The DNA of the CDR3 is TGTGCCAGCAGCGCTTCGACAGGAGCTACCGGGGAGCTGTTTTTT. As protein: CASSASTGATGELFF.

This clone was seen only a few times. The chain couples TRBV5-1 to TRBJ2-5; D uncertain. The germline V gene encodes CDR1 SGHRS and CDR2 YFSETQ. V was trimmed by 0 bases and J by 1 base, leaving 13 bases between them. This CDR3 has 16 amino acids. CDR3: CASSLEGGAIQETQYF. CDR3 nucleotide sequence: TGCGCCAGCAGCTTGGAAGGCGGAGCCATCCAAGAGACCCAGTACTTC.